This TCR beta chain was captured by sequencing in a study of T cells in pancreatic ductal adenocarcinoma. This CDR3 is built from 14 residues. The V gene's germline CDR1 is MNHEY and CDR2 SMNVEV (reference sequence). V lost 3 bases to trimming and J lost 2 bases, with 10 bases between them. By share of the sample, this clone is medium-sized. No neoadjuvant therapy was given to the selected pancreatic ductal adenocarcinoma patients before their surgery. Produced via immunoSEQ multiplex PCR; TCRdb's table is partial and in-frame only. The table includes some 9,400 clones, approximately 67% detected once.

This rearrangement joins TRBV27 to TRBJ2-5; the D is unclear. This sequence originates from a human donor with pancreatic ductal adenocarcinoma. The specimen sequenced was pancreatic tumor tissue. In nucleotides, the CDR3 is TGTGCCAGCAGTTTGGGGTTGAGGCAAGAGACCCAGTACTTC. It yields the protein CASSLGLRQETQYF.